Listed below are T cell receptor beta chains from one sample, sequenced in a study of technical replicates of blood from a few donors. The protocol was immunoSEQ multiplex PCR, while the TCRdb copy is restricted to in-frame clones and leaves out a portion. This table has approximately 82,000 clones, over 80% appearing once. The sequencing input was T cells isolated from PBMCs. The receptor source for this set is a human donor in good health. CDR3s include the opening cysteine and the closing phenylalanine or tryptophan. A D gene is named only where the DNA matches it firmly. Rows give clone size only sometimes, using once, few, many, or a class for an expanded clone.

D gene	clone size	V gene	J gene	CDR3 DNA	CDR3 protein
NA	NA	TRBV25-1	TRBJ2-3	TGTGCCAGCAGTGACGACGAACGGAGCCGGAGCACAGATACGCAGTATTTT	CASSDDERSRSTDTQYF
TRBD2	NA	TRBV13	TRBJ2-7	TGTGCCAGCAGTACGAAAGCGGGAGGGCCGTGGGAGCAGTACTTC	CASSTKAGGPWEQYF
NA	few	TRBV27	TRBJ2-2	TGTGCCAGCAGTTTCGGGGTTCCCGGGGAGCTGTTTTTT	CASSFGVPGELFF
NA	NA	TRBV9	TRBJ2-7	TGTGCCAGCAGCGGGCCTCAGAACGAGCAGTACTTC	CASSGPQNEQYF
NA	NA	TRBV5-6	TRBJ1-2	TGTGCCAGCAGCTTCCGACAGGCCGCCGCGTCTACTAACTATGGCTACACCTTC	CASSFRQAAASTNYGYTF
NA	NA	TRBV28	TRBJ1-2	TGTGTCAGCATGGGGGGGGGCCGTGGCTACACCTTC	CVSMGGGRGYTF
TRBD1	NA	TRBV15	TRBJ2-7	TGTGCCACCAGCAGAACCGACAGGGGAAGATTCGAGCAGTACTTC	CATSRTDRGRFEQYF
NA	NA	TRBV25-1	TRBJ2-1	TGTGCCAGCAGTGCGCCACTAGCAGATGAGCAGTTCTTC	CASSAPLADEQFF
TRBD2	NA	TRBV10-2	TRBJ2-1	TGCGCCAGCAGTTATGGACTAGCGGGACCCGGCAGAGAGCAGTTCTTC	CASSYGLAGPGREQFF
TRBD1	NA	TRBV9	TRBJ1-2	TGTGCCAGCAGCGGACAGGGTATAGGGGCATATGGCTACACCTTC	CASSGQGIGAYGYTF
TRBD2	NA	TRBV5-6	TRBJ2-1	TGTGCCAGCAGCAAGACTAGCGGGGGCTCCTACAATGAGCAGTTCTTC	CASSKTSGGSYNEQFF
TRBD1	NA	TRBV5-1	TRBJ2-7	TGCGCCAGCAGCTTGGAGGGACAGGGAACATCCGAGCAGTACTTC	CASSLEGQGTSEQYF
TRBD2	NA	TRBV6-1	TRBJ2-7	TGTGCCAGCAGCCGATCAAAGCGGGGTGACGAGCAGTACTTC	CASSRSKRGDEQYF
NA	few	TRBV7-9	TRBJ2-3	TGTGCCAGCAGCTTACAGACAAGCACAGATACGCAGTATTTT	CASSLQTSTDTQYF
TRBD2	NA	TRBV7-2	TRBJ2-3	TGTGCCAGCAGCTTGACTAGCGGGATAGATACGCAGTATTTT	CASSLTSGIDTQYF
TRBD1	few	TRBV19	TRBJ2-7	TGTGCCAGTAGGGCTGACAGGGTTAACTACGAGCAGTACTTC	CASRADRVNYEQYF
TRBD1	NA	TRBV29-1	TRBJ1-2	TGCAGCGACGTTCGGGACAGAGCGTTTGGCTACACCTTC	CSDVRDRAFGYTF